The next 5 T cell receptor beta chains were all read from a single sample in a study of blood T cell repertoires in COVID-19. The protocol was immunoSEQ multiplex PCR, while the TCRdb copy is restricted to in-frame clones and leaves out a portion. The table records about 150,000 clones, roughly nine tenths of them present only once. Sequences were obtained from peripheral blood. These TCRs come from a man between 18 and 35 years old with COVID-19, enrolled during active disease.

V and J are TRBV28 and TRBJ2-7; a possible D gene is TRBD1 (5 bases). Germline V gives CDR1 MDHEN, CDR2 SYDVKM. The V and J ends lost 5 bases and 0 bases respectively, with 17 bases between them. This CDR3 spans 16 amino acids. The CDR3 reads CASSPSTDRNSYEQYF. The CDR3 coding sequence is TGTGCCAGCAGTCCGAGTACAGACAGAAACTCCTACGAGCAGTACTTC.

V and J are TRBV5-5 and TRBJ1-4; D is possibly TRBD1 (6 bases). The CDR3 is made up of 13 amino acids. Germline CDR1 reads SGHKS; CDR2 reads YYEKEE (reference sequence). V was pared by 4 bases and J by 5 bases, with 9 bases between. For the CDR3, the DNA is TGTGCCAGCAGCGACAGGAGGAATGAAAAACTGTTTTTT. Amino acid sequence: CASSDRRNEKLFF.

This rearrangement joins TRBV2 to TRBJ2-7, with D possibly matching TRBD2 (5 bases). This CDR3 is built from 12 residues. V gave up 7 bases and J gave up 2 bases, with 9 bases separating them. CDR1 and CDR2 (germline): SNHLY, FYNNEI. The CDR3 region has the DNA TGTGCCAGCAACGACTATCCCTACGAGCAGTACTTC. Translating it yields CASNDYPYEQYF.

The gene calls are TRBV6-6 and TRBJ2-2; a weak D match, TRBD2 (7 bases). Per the germline V gene, CDR1 is MNHNY and CDR2 is SVGAGI (reference sequence). This CDR3 region has 14 residues. Deletions cut 7 bases from V and 6 bases from J, with 15 bases between. CDR3 nucleotide sequence: TGTGCCAGCACTGGGGGGGGGCGGGCCGGGGAGCTGTTTTTT. This encodes CASTGGGRAGELFF.

The J gene is TRBJ1-1, the V gene TRBV19; TRBD1 is a possible D gene (5 bases). The CDR3 sequence is 14 residues long. Germline V gene lookup returns CDR1 LNHDA and CDR2 SQIVND (reference sequence). Trimming took 11 bases from V and 0 from J, leaving 16 bases between them. The CDR3 reads CAPKGRGMNTEAFF. The DNA for the CDR3 is TGTGCCCCAAAGGGGCGGGGGATGAACACTGAAGCTTTCTTT.